This T cell receptor beta chain was documented in a study of PD-1 blockade in classical Hodgkin lymphoma. Time point reported: newly diagnosed, previously untreated cHL patient sample. Germline assignment: CDR1 SGHAT and CDR2 FQNNGV. The trim removed 2 bases at V and 2 bases at J, leaving 8 bases unmatched. CDR3 length: 16 residues. Profiling relied on immunoSEQ multiplex PCR, and the TCRdb table lists in-frame clones only, not all of them. The data contain roughly 68,000 clones, roughly 93% of them singletons. Material: peripheral blood mononuclear cells (PBMCs). The chain is built from TRBV11-2 and TRBJ2-7; the match to TRBD1 covers 8 bases. The receptor comes from a human donor with classical Hodgkin lymphoma. The CDR3 protein is CASSLHGTGRPYEQYF. The CDR3 bases are TGTGCCAGCAGCTTACACGGGACAGGTCGACCCTACGAGCAGTACTTC.